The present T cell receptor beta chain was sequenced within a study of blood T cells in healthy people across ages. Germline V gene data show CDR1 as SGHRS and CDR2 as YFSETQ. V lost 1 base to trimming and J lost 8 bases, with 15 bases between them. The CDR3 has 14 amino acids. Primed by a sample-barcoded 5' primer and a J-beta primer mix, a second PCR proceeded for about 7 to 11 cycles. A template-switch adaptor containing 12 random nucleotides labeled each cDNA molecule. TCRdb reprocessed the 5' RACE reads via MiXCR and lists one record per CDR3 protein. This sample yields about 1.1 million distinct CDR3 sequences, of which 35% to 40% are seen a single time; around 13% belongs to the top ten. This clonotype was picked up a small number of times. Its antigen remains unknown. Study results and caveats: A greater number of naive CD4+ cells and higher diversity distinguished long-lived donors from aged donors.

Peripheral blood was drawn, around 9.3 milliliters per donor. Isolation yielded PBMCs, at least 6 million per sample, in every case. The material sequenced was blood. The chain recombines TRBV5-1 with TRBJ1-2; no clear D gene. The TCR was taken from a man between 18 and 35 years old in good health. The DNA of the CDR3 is TGCGCCAGCAGCTTGTCGTGGGGATCAGGCGGCTACACCTTC. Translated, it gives CASSLSWGSGGYTF.